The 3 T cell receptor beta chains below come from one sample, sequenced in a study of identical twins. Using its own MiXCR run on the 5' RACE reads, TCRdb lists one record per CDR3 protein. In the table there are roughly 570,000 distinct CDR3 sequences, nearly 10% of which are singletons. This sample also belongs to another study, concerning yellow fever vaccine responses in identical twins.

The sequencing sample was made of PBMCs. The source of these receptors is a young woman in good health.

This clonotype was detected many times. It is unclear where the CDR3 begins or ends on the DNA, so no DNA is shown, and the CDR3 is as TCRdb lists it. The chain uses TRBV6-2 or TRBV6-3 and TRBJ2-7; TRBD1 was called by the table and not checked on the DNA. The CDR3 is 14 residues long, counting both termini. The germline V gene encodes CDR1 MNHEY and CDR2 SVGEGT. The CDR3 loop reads CATYFGASFYEQYF.

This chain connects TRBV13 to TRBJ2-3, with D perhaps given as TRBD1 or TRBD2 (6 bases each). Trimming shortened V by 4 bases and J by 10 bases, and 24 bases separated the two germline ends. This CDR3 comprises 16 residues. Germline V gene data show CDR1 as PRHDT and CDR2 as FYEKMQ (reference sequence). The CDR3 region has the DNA TGTGCCAGCAGCTCCCCTTTCCGGGGGCGCGAGTCCGCGCAGTATTTT. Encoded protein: CASSSPFRGRESAQYF.

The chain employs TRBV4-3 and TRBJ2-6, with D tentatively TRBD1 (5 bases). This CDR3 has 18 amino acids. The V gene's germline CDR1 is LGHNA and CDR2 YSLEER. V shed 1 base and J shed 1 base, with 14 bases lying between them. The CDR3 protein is CASSQALPQGSGANVLTF. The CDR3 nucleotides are TGCGCCAGCAGCCAAGCCCTCCCCCAGGGTTCTGGGGCCAACGTCCTGACTTTC.